A single sample gave rise to the 30 T cell receptor beta chains below, sequenced in a study of blood T cell repertoires in COVID-19 (dated by TCRdb to 2018 to 2021). Receptor amplification or capture employed the immunoSEQ multiplex PCR assay. TCRdb limited this immuneACCESS table to in-frame rearrangements with V and J called. A share of clones is missing; checked studies link under half to unresolved V genes, and the rest is unexplained. A total of roughly 230,000 clones appear in this sample, around 87% of them only once. Clones ranked in the top ten supply roughly 2.2% of the sample. Material: peripheral blood. All receptors come from a woman between 55 and 75 years old with COVID-19, enrolled during active disease.

In nucleotides, the CDR3 is TGTGCCAGCAGCTTGGGGACTAGCGGGCGCAATGAGCAGTTCTTC. Protein product: CASSLGTSGRNEQFF. V gene TRBV5-4 combines with J gene TRBJ2-1, with 11 bases fitting TRBD2. The germline gives CDR1 SGHNT, CDR2 YYREEE (reference sequence). The CDR3 is 15 residues long. With V trimmed by 0 bases and J by 6 bases, 2 bases remained unmatched.

V usage is TRBV9 and J usage is TRBJ2-7, with D unresolved. Looked up from germline, CDR1 is SGDLS and CDR2 is YYNGEE. The germline V and J ends were trimmed by 4 bases and 0 bases, with 11 bases remaining between them. This CDR3 has 14 residues. CDR3 in DNA: TGTGCCAGCAGCAAAGACTCGAGCTCCTACGAGCAGTACTTC. Translation gives CASSKDSSSYEQYF.

The genes are TRBV5-1 and TRBJ1-2, with D unresolved. This CDR3 has 14 residues. V was trimmed by 2 bases and J by 1 base, leaving 9 bases between them. Per germline, CDR1 SGHRS and CDR2 YFSETQ. DNA for the CDR3: TGCGCCAGCAGCTTTGATGGGAGTAACTATGGCTACACCTTC. It is translated as CASSFDGSNYGYTF.

The J gene is TRBJ1-2, the V gene TRBV5-6; TRBD1 aligns across 7 bases. The CDR3 has 15 amino acids. Looked up from germline, CDR1 is SGHDT and CDR2 is YYEEEE. J lost 1 base, V lost 4 bases, and 7 bases had no gene match. This CDR3 reads CASSPEGAINYGYTF. CDR3 nucleotides: TGTGCCAGCAGCCCGGAGGGGGCAATTAACTATGGCTACACCTTC.

The V and J genes are TRBV9 and TRBJ2-5, with a tentative D call TRBD2 (6 bases). The CDR3 extends over 14 amino acids. Per germline, CDR1 SGDLS and CDR2 YYNGEE. V shed 0 bases and J shed 1 base, with 7 bases lying between them. DNA for the CDR3: TGTGCCAGCAGCGTAGGGACTATCCAAGAGACCCAGTACTTC. This translates into CASSVGTIQETQYF.

The genes are TRBV6-6 and TRBJ1-5; 8 nucleotides line up with TRBD1. This CDR3 has 16 amino acids. V lost 4 bases, J lost 5 bases, and 10 bases stayed unmatched. In germline, CDR1 is MNHNY, CDR2 SVGAGI (reference sequence). CDR3 protein: CASSSPDRGKDQPQHF. CDR3 sequence (DNA): TGTGCCAGCAGTTCCCCAGACAGGGGTAAAGATCAGCCCCAGCATTTT.

This chain connects TRBV6-2 or TRBV6-3 to TRBJ1-5; a weak D match, TRBD1 (5 bases). In germline, CDR1 is MNHEY, CDR2 SVGEGT. Trimming took 4 bases from V and 0 from J, leaving 7 bases between them. This CDR3 contains 14 residues. CDR3 bases: TGTGCCAGCAGTTGGACATATAGCAATCAGCCCCAGCATTTT. Protein product: CASSWTYSNQPQHF.

V and J are TRBV13 and TRBJ1-1; 7 bases fit TRBD1. Looked up from germline, CDR1 is PRHDT and CDR2 is FYEKMQ (reference sequence). Trimming at V came to 5 bases and at J to 11 bases, leaving 14 bases not matched to a gene. This CDR3 spans 14 amino acids. The CDR3 here is CASSRKTGTLEAFF. CDR3 sequence (DNA): TGTGCCAGCAGCCGAAAGACAGGGACCCTTGAGGCTTTCTTT.

V and J are TRBV5-4 and TRBJ1-2; 8 positions match TRBD1. The CDR3 runs to 14 residues. Germline lookup yields CDR1 SGHNT and CDR2 YYREEE (reference sequence). V lost 1 base and J lost 6; bases outside the gene matches: 5. The CDR3 sequence: CASSLWTGIHGYTF. The DNA of the CDR3 is TGTGCCAGCAGCTTGTGGACAGGGATCCATGGCTACACCTTC.

The V gene is TRBV4-2, the J gene TRBJ1-3; no clear D gene. V was trimmed by 0 bases and J by 3 bases, leaving 12 bases between them. CDR1 is LGHNA and CDR2 is YNFKEQ in the germline V gene. The CDR3 covers 16 residues. The CDR3: CASSQDLMGGGNTIYF. DNA for the CDR3: TGTGCCAGCAGCCAAGATTTGATGGGAGGTGGAAACACCATATATTTT.

The V gene is TRBV7-2, the J gene TRBJ2-2; 8 nucleotides align to TRBD1. The CDR3 runs to 14 residues. Germline V gene lookup returns CDR1 SGHTA and CDR2 FQGNSA. V was clipped by 4 bases and J by 4 bases; unmatched bases: 2. Written as DNA, the CDR3 is TGTGCCAGCAGCTGGACAGGGATCACCGGGGAGCTGTTTTTT. Its protein product is CASSWTGITGELFF.

This clone was seen only a few times. The rearrangement joins TRBV5-6 to TRBJ1-5; 10 positions match TRBD1. Germline lookup yields CDR1 SGHDT and CDR2 YYEEEE. Trimming removed 2 bases from V and 4 bases from J; junction bases left unmatched: 15. The CDR3 is made up of 19 amino acids. CDR3 region: CASSLPGTGATGRNQPQHF. CDR3 bases: TGTGCCAGCAGCTTACCCGGGACAGGGGCAACGGGGCGTAATCAGCCCCAGCATTTT. Filled out from reference TRBV5-6 and TRBJ1-5, the complete variable domain reads DAGVTQSPTHLIKTRGQQVTLRCSPKSGHDTVSWYQQALGQGPQFIFQYYEEEERQRGNFPDRFSGHQFPNYSSELNVNALLLGDSALYLCASSLPGTGATGRNQPQHFGDGTRLSIL.

V and J are TRBV19 and TRBJ1-1; a possible D gene is TRBD1 (5 bases). Germline CDR1 LNHDA, CDR2 SQIVND (reference sequence). Between the trimmed V and J ends, which lost 5 bases and 1 base, there was a span of 11 bases. This CDR3 comprises 14 residues. In DNA form, the CDR3 reads TGTGCCAGTAGTTCAGGGATGGAGAACACTGAAGCTTTCTTT. This encodes CASSSGMENTEAFF.

This CDR3 is CASSLTRIADTQYF. For the CDR3, the DNA is TGTGCCAGCAGCTTGACTAGGATTGCAGATACGCAGTATTTT. This chain joins TRBV7-2 and TRBJ2-3, with D perhaps matching TRBD2 (6 bases). Per germline, CDR1 SGHTA and CDR2 FQGNSA. This CDR3 comprises 14 residues. V lost 3 bases and J lost 4, with 11 bases in between. Combining the CDR3 with reference TRBV7-2 and TRBJ2-3 gives the whole variable domain GAGVSQSPSNKVTEKGKDVELRCDPISGHTALYWYRQSLGQGLEFLIYFQGNSAPDKSGLPSDRFSAERTGGSVSTLTIQRTQQEDSAVYLCASSLTRIADTQYFGPGTRLTVL.

The chain is built from TRBV6-6 and TRBJ2-7; 8 bases align to TRBD1. V trimming: 5 bases; J trimming: 3 bases; junction bases outside the gene matches: 9. This CDR3 contains 15 residues. Germline CDR1 is MNHNY and CDR2 is SVGAGI (reference sequence). Here the CDR3 reads CASSKTGTGNYEQYF. CDR3 bases: TGTGCCAGCAGTAAGACCGGGACAGGCAACTACGAGCAGTACTTC.

The genes are TRBV7-2 and TRBJ2-5; D is possibly TRBD1 (5 bases). The CDR3 sequence is 12 residues long. V was pared by 4 bases and J by 9 bases, with 12 bases between. The V gene's germline CDR1 is SGHTA and CDR2 FQGNSA. This chain's CDR3 is CASSSTTGAQYF. In nucleotides, the CDR3 is TGTGCCAGCAGCTCCACTACAGGAGCCCAGTACTTC.

The rearrangement links TRBV2 to TRBJ1-4, with 8 bases fitting TRBD1. J lost 5 bases, V lost 6 bases, and 5 bases had no gene match. This CDR3 has 14 residues. Germline loops: CDR1 SNHLY, CDR2 FYNNEI. DNA of the CDR3: TGTGCCAGCAGCTTTCGACAGGGGAATGAAAAACTGTTTTTT. This translates into CASSFRQGNEKLFF.

The chain has TRBV5-4 and TRBJ1-2; D is perhaps TRBD1 (5 bases). The CDR3 covers 16 residues. Germline CDR1 is SGHNT and CDR2 is YYREEE (reference sequence). Deletions cut 3 bases from V and 0 bases from J, with 15 bases between. This CDR3 reads CASSYPRGSANYGYTF. The CDR3 DNA reads TGTGCCAGCAGCTATCCTCGGGGGTCGGCTAACTATGGCTACACCTTC. The whole variable domain, filled in from reference TRBV5-4 and TRBJ1-2, reads ETGVTQSPTHLIKTRGQQVTLRCSSQSGHNTVSWYQQALGQGPQFIFQYYREEENGRGNFPPRFSGLQFPNYSSELNVNALELDDSALYLCASSYPRGSANYGYTFGSGTRLTVV.

This clone was detected only once. The V and J genes are TRBV19 and TRBJ2-3; tentatively, D is TRBD1 (6 bases). Germline V gives CDR1 LNHDA, CDR2 SQIVND (reference sequence). The CDR3 runs 15 residues. The V end was cut by 8 bases, the J end by 6 bases, with 21 bases between. Here the CDR3 DNA reads TGTGCCAGTTCATTTGGACAGTGGGGTGTGGATACGCAGTATTTT. Its translation: CASSFGQWGVDTQYF.

The V and J genes are TRBV5-4 and TRBJ1-6; D is ambiguous. The CDR3 extends over 15 amino acids. Germline-derived CDR1 and CDR2 are SGHNT and YYREEE (reference sequence). V dropped 0 bases and J dropped 10 bases, with 14 bases sitting between them. CDR3 in DNA: TGTGCCAGCAGCTTGGATCGGGGAATTTGGTCACCCCTCCACTTT. It translates to CASSLDRGIWSPLHF.

The rearrangement links TRBV5-1 to TRBJ2-1; D possibly corresponds to TRBD2 (5 bases). The germline gives CDR1 SGHRS, CDR2 YFSETQ. V lost 0 bases, J lost 6 bases, and 25 bases lay in between. This CDR3 region has 19 residues. CDR3: CASSLAPGGFRTLGNEQFF. CDR3 in DNA: TGCGCCAGCAGCTTGGCCCCTGGCGGGTTTCGTACATTGGGCAATGAGCAGTTCTTC.

V usage is TRBV9 and J usage is TRBJ1-6; tentative D call: TRBD1 (5 bases). Germline CDR1 reads SGDLS; CDR2 reads YYNGEE. The CDR3 consists of 15 residues. Trimming removed 0 bases at V and 2 bases at J, with 6 bases between. The CDR3 DNA follows: TGTGCCAGCAGCGTAGAACAGGCCTATAATTCACCCCTCCACTTT. It is translated as CASSVEQAYNSPLHF.

The chain employs TRBV9 and TRBJ2-5, with TRBD1 identical over 12 bases. V shed 3 bases and J 5 bases; nucleotides not matched to a gene: 8. Looked up from germline, CDR1 is SGDLS and CDR2 is YYNGEE. This CDR3 contains 16 residues. CDR3 residues: CASSEGQGASGETQYF. The DNA for the CDR3 is TGTGCCAGCAGCGAGGGACAGGGGGCTTCTGGGGAGACCCAGTACTTC.

The V call is TRBV5-1, the J call TRBJ2-7; possibly TRBD1 for D (5 bases). The CDR3 is 15 amino acids. V was clipped by 4 bases and J by 3 bases, with 17 bases between them. The germline gives CDR1 SGHRS, CDR2 YFSETQ. CDR3 coding DNA: TGCGCCAGCAGCCCAGGGCCGCCGTCCATCTACGAGCAGTACTTC. Its protein is CASSPGPPSIYEQYF. Full variable domain (missing parts from reference TRBV5-1 and TRBJ2-7): KAGVTQTPRYLIKTRGQQVTLSCSPISGHRSVSWYQQTPGQGLQFLFEYFSETQRNKGNFPGRFSGRQFSNSRSEMNVSTLELGDSALYLCASSPGPPSIYEQYFGPGTRLTVT.

The CDR3 DNA reads TGTGCCAGCAGCCAAGAAATAACAGGGACCGGGGAGCTGTTTTTT. It specifies CASSQEITGTGELFF. The V and J genes are TRBV14 and TRBJ2-2; tentative D call: TRBD1 (6 bases). CDR3 length equals 15 residues. V shed 0 bases and J shed 5 bases, with 10 bases lying between them. Germline V gene sequence: CDR1 SGHDN, CDR2 FVKESK.

CDR3 DNA: TGTGCCAGCTCACCTGACAGGTTCTCTGGAAACACCATATATTTT. It codes for CASSPDRFSGNTIYF. V and J are TRBV18 and TRBJ1-3; D possibly corresponds to TRBD1 (6 bases). The germline gives CDR1 KGHSH, CDR2 LQKENI. V was shortened by 3 bases and J by 0 bases, with 9 bases between the two germline ends. The CDR3 runs 15 residues.

This chain links TRBV27 with TRBJ1-1; the D gene is possibly TRBD1 (6 bases). With 1 base removed from V and 0 bases from J, the gap between germline ends came to 9 bases. This CDR3 region has 15 residues. In germline, CDR1 is MNHEY, CDR2 SMNVEV (reference sequence). CDR3 sequence: CASSLWGGLNTEAFF. The CDR3 DNA reads TGTGCCAGCAGTTTATGGGGGGGCCTGAACACTGAAGCTTTCTTT.

This rearrangement joins TRBV20-1 to TRBJ1-1; 7 positions match TRBD1. V gave up 4 bases and J gave up 9 bases; unmatched junction bases: 5. This CDR3 region has 11 residues. Germline V CDR1 and CDR2: DFQATT, SNEGSKA (reference sequence). CDR3 coding DNA: TGCAGTGCTACCCCGACAGGGAAAGCTTTCTTT. Its translation is CSATPTGKAFF.

The V gene is TRBV9, the J gene TRBJ1-4; perhaps TRBD1 as D (6 bases). V lost 6 bases and J 7 bases, leaving 19 bases between the germline ends. The CDR3 sequence is 15 residues long. Per germline, CDR1 SGDLS and CDR2 YYNGEE. The CDR3, as DNA: TGTGCCAGCACCGCGGGGGGGGCAGATGGTGAAAAACTGTTTTTT. Translation gives CASTAGGADGEKLFF.

The chain links TRBV5-4 to TRBJ2-1, with TRBD2 matching over 7 bases. From germline, CDR1 is SGHNT and CDR2 YYREEE (reference sequence). V lost 4 bases and J lost 3; bases outside the gene matches: 13. The CDR3 is made up of 17 amino acids. The DNA for the CDR3 is TGTGCCAGCAGCCCGGTGCGGGGGTCTAACCTCTACAATGAGCAGTTCTTC. Translation: CASSPVRGSNLYNEQFF.